Listed below are T cell receptor beta chains from one sample, sequenced in a study of spatial heterogeneity in lung cancer. TCRdb itself ran the 5' RACE reads through MiXCR, one entry per CDR3 protein. The sample lists about 95,000 distinct CDR3 sequences; under 9% were seen once. Sequenced material: PBMCs, taken at surgery. These receptor sequences come from a male donor with early-stage non-small cell lung cancer. Each CDR3 is given with its conserved first and last residue. A D gene is named only where the DNA matches it firmly. A clone size is listed for some rows: how often the clone was seen (once, few, many), or a class if it is expanded.

J,length,V,D,size,CDR3,DNA
TRBJ2-5,20,TRBV5-1,TRBD2,NA,CASSPAGGGVGLPIQETQYF,TGCGCCAGCAGCCCCGCGGGGGGTGGTGTAGGACTACCGATCCAAGAGACCCAGTACTTC
TRBJ1-1,13,TRBV7-6,NA,few,CASSADLNTEAFF,TGTGCCAGCAGCGCCGACCTGAACACTGAAGCTTTCTTT
TRBJ1-5,16,TRBV27,TRBD1,NA,CASSSGTGVGNQPQHF,TGTGCCAGCAGCTCTGGGACAGGGGTTGGCAATCAGCCCCAGCATTTT
TRBJ2-1,12,TRBV20-1,NA,few,CSASDRFDEQFF,TGCAGTGCTAGCGACAGGTTTGATGAGCAGTTCTTC
TRBJ1-5,14,TRBV5-1,TRBD1,NA,CASSLGEGQTPQHF,TGCGCCAGCAGCTTAGGAGAGGGACAGACGCCCCAGCATTTT
TRBJ2-5,13,TRBV7-2,NA,few,CASSLSVQETQYF,TGTGCCAGCAGCTTAAGTGTCCAAGAGACCCAGTACTTC
TRBJ2-3,17,TRBV28,TRBD1,NA,CASSSGGTTWDTDTQYF,TGTGCCAGCAGTTCAGGGGGAACCACCTGGGACACAGATACGCAGTATTTT
TRBJ2-5,15,TRBV7-9,NA,many,CASSPQAGPQETQYF,TGTGCCAGCAGCCCCCAGGCGGGGCCGCAAGAGACCCAGTACTTC
TRBJ2-7,13,TRBV7-2,NA,few,CASRSHRGYEQYF,TGTGCCAGCAGGTCCCACCGGGGCTACGAGCAGTACTTC
TRBJ2-5,17,TRBV11-2,TRBD1,NA,CASSSGTGGKNQETQYF,TGTGCCAGCAGCTCCGGGACAGGGGGAAAGAACCAAGAGACCCAGTACTTC
TRBJ2-5,15,TRBV6-6,TRBD1,NA,CASSTPKGAVETQYF,TGTGCCAGCAGTACCCCAAAGGGGGCCGTAGAGACCCAGTACTTC
TRBJ1-2,12,TRBV9,NA,NA,CASSPQDEGYTF,TGTGCCAGCAGCCCCCAGGACGAAGGCTACACCTTC
TRBJ1-2,21,TRBV1,NA,many,CTSSQAPTNRPLTVTNYGYTF,TGCACCAGCAGCCAAGCCCCAACGAACAGGCCCCTTACCGTTACTAACTATGGCTACACCTTC
TRBJ2-2,13,TRBV27,NA,few,CASRLRNTGELFF,TGTGCCAGCAGACTTCGGAACACCGGGGAGCTGTTTTTT
TRBJ2-7,17,TRBV5-1,TRBD1,many,CASSLTGGQGSTYEQYF,TGCGCCAGCAGCTTGACTGGTGGACAGGGATCGACCTACGAGCAGTACTTC
TRBJ2-3,15,TRBV20-1,TRBD2,few,CSARGSGGSTDTQYF,TGCAGTGCTAGAGGCAGCGGGGGTAGCACAGATACGCAGTATTTT
TRBJ2-7,13,TRBV9,NA,few,CASSVGPQREQYF,TGTGCCAGCAGCGTAGGACCCCAAAGGGAGCAGTACTTC
TRBJ2-2,13,TRBV5-1,NA,many,CASSSGNTGELFF,TGTGCCAGCAGCTCAGGGAACACCGGGGAGCTGTTTTTT
TRBJ1-2,11,TRBV7-9,NA,many,CALDGVYGYTF,TGTGCCCTAGACGGGGTCTATGGCTACACCTTC
TRBJ2-4,18,TRBV28,NA,NA,CASSYLAGGGGAKNIQYF,TGTGCCAGCAGTTACTTAGCTGGGGGTGGGGGAGCCAAAAACATTCAGTACTTC
TRBJ1-1,13,TRBV7-2,NA,few,CASSLVYGEGAFF,TGTGCCAGCAGCTTAGTATACGGGGAAGGGGCTTTCTTT
TRBJ2-7,16,TRBV3-1,NA,many,CASSQGRDISSYEQYF,TGTGCCAGCAGCCAAGGTAGGGACATAAGCTCCTACGAGCAGTACTTC
TRBJ2-1,14,TRBV5-6,NA,many,CASSLSPAVNEQFF,TGTGCCAGCAGCTTAAGCCCGGCCGTCAATGAGCAGTTCTTC
TRBJ2-7,15,TRBV12-3/TRBV12-4,TRBD2,few,CASSPTSGGTWEQYF,TGTGCCAGCAGCCCAACTAGCGGGGGAACTTGGGAGCAGTACTTC
TRBJ1-6,17,TRBV20-1,NA,NA,CSARDQYRDSYNSPLHF,TGCAGTGCTAGAGATCAGTACAGGGACTCCTATAATTCACCCCTCCACTTT
TRBJ2-7,17,TRBV4-2,NA,many,CASSQASNRGLLYEQYF,TGTGCCAGCAGCCAAGCCTCGAACAGGGGACTACTCTACGAGCAGTACTTC
TRBJ2-7,14,TRBV28,NA,many,CASRVTAESYEQYF,TGTGCCAGCAGGGTGACGGCGGAATCCTACGAGCAGTACTTC
TRBJ2-5,13,TRBV28,NA,NA,CASSLLGVETQYF,TGTGCCAGCAGTTTATTGGGGGTAGAGACCCAGTACTTC
TRBJ2-2,16,TRBV7-9,TRBD1,many,CASSRRDRGNTGELFF,TGTGCCAGCAGCCGTCGGGACAGGGGAAACACCGGGGAGCTGTTTTTT
TRBJ2-7,15,TRBV5-1,TRBD2,many,CASSLSSGSSYEQYF,TGCGCCAGCTCCTTATCTAGCGGGAGCTCCTACGAGCAGTACTTC
TRBJ1-5,16,TRBV3-1,NA,many,CASSHSRGTSNQPQHF,TGTGCCAGCAGCCACTCACGGGGGACAAGCAATCAGCCCCAGCATTTT
TRBJ2-4,15,TRBV5-5,NA,few,CASSFEGSTKNIQYF,TGTGCCAGCAGCTTCGAGGGTAGCACAAAAAACATTCAGTACTTC